The entry that follows covers one TCR beta chain sequence. This clone was picked up a small number of times. Its antigen has not been determined. No base-level quality is on record; no much larger clone is a single base apart. The same CDR3 can be traced to other DNA sequences in this sample. Receptor libraries were prepared by the immunoSEQ multiplex PCR assay. The table was pulled from immuneACCESS by TCRdb, which kept in-frame rearrangements only. Such tables lose some clones; where checked, under half of the loss comes from unresolved V genes, and the rest has no known cause. The sample data list around 110,000 clones, and 75% to 90% of these were observed just once. Together, the top ten hold 0.95% to 1.3% of the sample. This entry belongs to a study of control samples from healthy donors and cancer patients (dated by TCRdb to about 2020). V drops 0 bases and J drops 1 base, leaving 4 bases in between. From its cysteine to its phenylalanine, the CDR3 spans 13 amino acids. Solely the CDR3 DNA is kept, with 39 bases framed from the first base. Per the germline V gene, SGHRS is the CDR1 and YFSETQ is the CDR2.

The rearranged segments are TRBV5-1 and TRBJ1-1, with the D gene not confidently named. This sequence originates from a woman in her 50s with colorectal cancer. The specimen sequenced was PBMCs. The nucleotides read TGCGCCAGCAGCTTGGCAGAGAACACTGAAGCTTTCTTT. It translates to CASSLAENTEAFF. The reference TRBV5-1 and TRBJ1-1 proteins fill in what lies around the CDR3, so the full variable domain reads KAGVTQTPRYLIKTRGQQVTLSCSPISGHRSVSWYQQTPGQGLQFLFEYFSETQRNKGNFPGRFSGRQFSNSRSEMNVSTLELGDSALYLCASSLAENTEAFFGQGTRLTVV.